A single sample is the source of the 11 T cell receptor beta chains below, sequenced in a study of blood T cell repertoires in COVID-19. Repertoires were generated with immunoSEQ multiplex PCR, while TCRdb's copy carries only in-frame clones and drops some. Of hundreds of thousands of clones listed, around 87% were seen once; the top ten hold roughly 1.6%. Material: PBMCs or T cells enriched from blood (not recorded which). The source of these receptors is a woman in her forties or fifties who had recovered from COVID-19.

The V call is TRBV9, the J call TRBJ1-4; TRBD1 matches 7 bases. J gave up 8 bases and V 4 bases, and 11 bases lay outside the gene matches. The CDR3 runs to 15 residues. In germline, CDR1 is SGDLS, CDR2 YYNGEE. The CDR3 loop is CASSQTGVIWEKLFF. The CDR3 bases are TGTGCCAGCAGCCAAACAGGGGTAATATGGGAAAAACTGTTTTTT.

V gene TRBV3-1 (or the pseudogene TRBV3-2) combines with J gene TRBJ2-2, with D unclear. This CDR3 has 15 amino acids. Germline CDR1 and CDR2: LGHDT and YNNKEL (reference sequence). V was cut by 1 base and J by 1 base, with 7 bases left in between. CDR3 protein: CASSQAGRNTGELFF. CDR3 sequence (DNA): TGTGCCAGCAGCCAAGCGGGTAGGAACACCGGGGAGCTGTTTTTT.

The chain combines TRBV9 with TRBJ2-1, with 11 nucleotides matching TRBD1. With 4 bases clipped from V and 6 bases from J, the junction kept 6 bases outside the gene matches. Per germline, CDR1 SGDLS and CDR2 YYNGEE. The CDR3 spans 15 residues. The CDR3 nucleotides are TGTGCCAGCAGCCTCGGACAGGGGGCTAGCAATGAGCAGTTCTTC. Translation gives CASSLGQGASNEQFF.

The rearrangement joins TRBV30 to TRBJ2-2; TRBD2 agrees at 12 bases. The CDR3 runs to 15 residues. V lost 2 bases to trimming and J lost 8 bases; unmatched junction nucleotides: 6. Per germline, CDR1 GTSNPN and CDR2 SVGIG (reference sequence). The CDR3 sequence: CAWSRKTSGRGELFF. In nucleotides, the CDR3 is TGTGCCTGGAGTCGGAAAACTAGCGGGAGGGGGGAGCTGTTTTTT.

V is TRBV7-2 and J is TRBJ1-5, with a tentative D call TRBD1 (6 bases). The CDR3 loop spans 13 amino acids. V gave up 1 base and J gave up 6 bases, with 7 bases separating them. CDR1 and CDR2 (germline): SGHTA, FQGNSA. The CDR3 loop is CASSLVGGQPQHF. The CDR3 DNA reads TGTGCCAGCAGCTTAGTAGGGGGTCAGCCCCAGCATTTT.

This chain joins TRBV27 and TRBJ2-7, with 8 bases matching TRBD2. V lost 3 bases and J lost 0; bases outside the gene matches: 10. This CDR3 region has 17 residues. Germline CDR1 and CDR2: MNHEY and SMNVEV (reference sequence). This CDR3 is CASSFLTSGGASYEQYF. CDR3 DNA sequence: TGTGCCAGCAGTTTTCTAACCTCGGGAGGGGCCTCCTACGAGCAGTACTTC.

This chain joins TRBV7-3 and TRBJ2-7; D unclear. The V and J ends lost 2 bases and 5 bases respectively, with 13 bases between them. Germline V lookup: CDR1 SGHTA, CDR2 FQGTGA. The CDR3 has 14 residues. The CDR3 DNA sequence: TGTGCCAGCAGCTTAGCTGGGTTAGGAGACGAGCAGTACTTC. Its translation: CASSLAGLGDEQYF.

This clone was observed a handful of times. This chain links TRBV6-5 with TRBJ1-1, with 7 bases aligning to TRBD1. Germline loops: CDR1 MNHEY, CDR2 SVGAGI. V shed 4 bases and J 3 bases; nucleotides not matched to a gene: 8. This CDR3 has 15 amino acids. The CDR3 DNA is TGTGCCAGCAGTTGGACAGGCGGATTGGACACTGAAGCTTTCTTT. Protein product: CASSWTGGLDTEAFF.

CDR3 protein: CASSSGLAGATSTDTQYF. The CDR3 DNA reads as TGTGCCAGCAGTTCCGGACTAGCGGGAGCCACTAGCACAGATACGCAGTATTTT. This chain connects TRBV5-4 to TRBJ2-3, with 13 bases lining up with TRBD2. Germline-derived CDR1 and CDR2 are SGHNT and YYREEE (reference sequence). The CDR3 spans 18 residues. Trimming cost V 5 bases and J 0 bases; bases outside gene matches: 9.

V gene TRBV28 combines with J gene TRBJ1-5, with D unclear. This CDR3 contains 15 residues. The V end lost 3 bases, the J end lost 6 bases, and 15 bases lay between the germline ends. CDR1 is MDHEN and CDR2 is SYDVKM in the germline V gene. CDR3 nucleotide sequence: TGTGCCAGCAGTTTCTCCACGGGTACCGGTCAGCCCCAGCATTTT. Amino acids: CASSFSTGTGQPQHF.

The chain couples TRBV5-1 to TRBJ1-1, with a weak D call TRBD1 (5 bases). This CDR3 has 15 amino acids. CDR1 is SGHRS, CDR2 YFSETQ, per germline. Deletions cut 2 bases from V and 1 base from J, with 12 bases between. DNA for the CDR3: TGCGCCAGCAGCTTCAGGGCAAACGGGAACACTGAAGCTTTCTTT. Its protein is CASSFRANGNTEAFF.